This is a list of T cell receptor beta chains from one sample in a study of Ad26.COV2.S vaccination and SARS-CoV-2 variants. Profiled with immunoSEQ multiplex PCR; TCRdb holds only in-frame clones, not every one. The sample consists of hundreds of thousands of clones, about 89% of them appearing once. The sequencing here drew on peripheral blood, taken in a trial of Ad26.COV2.S vaccine versus placebo. The receptors were gathered from a person aged 18-65 years who received the Ad26.COV2.S COVID-19 vaccine or a placebo. CDR3s include the opening cysteine and the closing phenylalanine or tryptophan. A D gene is named only where the DNA matches it firmly. Clone size is shown for a subset of rows, as once, few, many or a class of expanded clone.

D gene: NA; J gene: TRBJ1-6; clone size: NA; V gene: TRBV25-1; CDR3 DNA: TGTGCCAGCAGTGAACGGGGGTTTAATTCACCCCTCCACTTT; CDR3 protein: CASSERGFNSPLHF
D gene: TRBD1; J gene: TRBJ1-4; clone size: NA; V gene: TRBV30; CDR3 DNA: TGTGCCTGGAGTAAGGGACAGTTGAATGAAAAACTGTTTTTT; CDR3 protein: CAWSKGQLNEKLFF
D gene: TRBD1; J gene: TRBJ1-1; clone size: NA; V gene: TRBV27; CDR3 DNA: TGTGCCAGCAGAACCAGGGGGATTCTCGAAGCTTTCTTT; CDR3 protein: CASRTRGILEAFF
D gene: TRBD2; J gene: TRBJ2-3; clone size: NA; V gene: TRBV24-1; CDR3 DNA: TGTGCCACCAGTGACGCGGGGGGGAACACAGATACGCAGTATTTT; CDR3 protein: CATSDAGGNTDTQYF
D gene: TRBD2; J gene: TRBJ2-1; clone size: once; V gene: TRBV11-3; CDR3 DNA: TGTGCCAGCAGCTTAGCCCCTCCGGGACTAGCGGGTCCGAGGGAGCAGTTCTTC; CDR3 protein: CASSLAPPGLAGPREQFF
D gene: NA; J gene: TRBJ1-1; clone size: NA; V gene: TRBV2; CDR3 DNA: TGTGCCAGCAGTGAGAGGCAGGGAAACACTGAAGCTTTCTTT; CDR3 protein: CASSERQGNTEAFF
D gene: NA; J gene: TRBJ2-2; clone size: NA; V gene: TRBV23-1; CDR3 DNA: TGCGCCACGCGCACACCGGGACCTAAGAACACCGGGGAGCTGTTTTTT; CDR3 protein: CATRTPGPKNTGELFF
D gene: NA; J gene: TRBJ1-1; clone size: once; V gene: TRBV29-1; CDR3 DNA: TGCAGCGTTGAGTTGCGTGAAGCTTTCTTT; CDR3 protein: CSVELREAFF
D gene: NA; J gene: TRBJ2-3; clone size: NA; V gene: TRBV4-2; CDR3 DNA: TGTGCCAGCAGCCAAGACCTCATTTCAACAGATACGCAGTATTTT; CDR3 protein: CASSQDLISTDTQYF
D gene: NA; J gene: TRBJ2-5; clone size: once; V gene: TRBV12-3/TRBV12-4; CDR3 DNA: TGTGCCAGCAGTGCCCGACTAGAGACCCAGTACTTC; CDR3 protein: CASSARLETQYF
D gene: NA; J gene: TRBJ2-7; clone size: NA; V gene: TRBV5-4; CDR3 DNA: TGTGCCAGCAGCTTGCCAGGGAACTACGAGCAGTACTTC; CDR3 protein: CASSLPGNYEQYF
D gene: TRBD2; J gene: TRBJ2-5; clone size: once; V gene: TRBV19; CDR3 DNA: TGTGCCAGTAGTATAGCGGGAGGTTGGGAGACCCAGTACTTC; CDR3 protein: CASSIAGGWETQYF
D gene: NA; J gene: TRBJ1-1; clone size: NA; V gene: TRBV6-2/TRBV6-3; CDR3 DNA: TGTGCCAGCAGTCCGGGGAACACTGAAGCTTTCTTT; CDR3 protein: CASSPGNTEAFF
D gene: TRBD1; J gene: TRBJ2-7; clone size: NA; V gene: TRBV5-1; CDR3 DNA: TGCGCCAGCAGCTTGGTGGGGACAGGGCCCTACGAGCAGTACTTC; CDR3 protein: CASSLVGTGPYEQYF
D gene: NA; J gene: TRBJ1-3; clone size: NA; V gene: TRBV29-1; CDR3 DNA: TGCAGCGTTGGCAGGGAGAACACCATATATTTT; CDR3 protein: CSVGRENTIYF
D gene: NA; J gene: TRBJ2-5; clone size: NA; V gene: TRBV15; CDR3 DNA: TGTGCCACCAGCAGGGAGGGGAAAGGGGGACCGGGTAAAGAGACCCAGTACTTC; CDR3 protein: CATSREGKGGPGKETQYF
D gene: NA; J gene: TRBJ2-2; clone size: few; V gene: TRBV3-1/TRBV3-2; CDR3 DNA: TGTGCCAGCAGCGCGAGGGGGGAGAACACCGGGGAGCTGTTTTTT; CDR3 protein: CASSARGENTGELFF
D gene: NA; J gene: TRBJ2-2; clone size: NA; V gene: TRBV10-3; CDR3 DNA: TGTGCCATCAGTGGATCGGGGGCTAACACCGGGGAGCTGTTTTTT; CDR3 protein: CAISGSGANTGELFF
D gene: TRBD1; J gene: TRBJ1-5; clone size: NA; V gene: TRBV19; CDR3 DNA: TGTGCCAGTAGGGACAGGGGGAACAATCAGCCCCAGCATTTT; CDR3 protein: CASRDRGNNQPQHF
D gene: NA; J gene: TRBJ2-1; clone size: NA; V gene: TRBV7-2; CDR3 DNA: TGTGCCAGCAGCTTAGCCGGGGTGACAGAGCAGTTCTTC; CDR3 protein: CASSLAGVTEQFF
D gene: NA; J gene: TRBJ1-1; clone size: NA; V gene: TRBV14; CDR3 DNA: TGTGCCAGCAGCCGACAAGTGAACACTGAAGCTTTCTTT; CDR3 protein: CASSRQVNTEAFF
D gene: TRBD1; J gene: TRBJ2-4; clone size: NA; V gene: TRBV7-9; CDR3 DNA: TGTGCCAGCAGCTTAGGGACAGGGAACATTCAGTACTTC; CDR3 protein: CASSLGTGNIQYF
D gene: TRBD1; J gene: TRBJ2-7; clone size: NA; V gene: TRBV6-5; CDR3 DNA: TGTGCCAGCAGTTACTCGTGGCAGGGGGCATACGAGCAGTACTTC; CDR3 protein: CASSYSWQGAYEQYF
D gene: NA; J gene: TRBJ1-2; clone size: NA; V gene: TRBV30; CDR3 DNA: TGTGCCTGGAGCCGGGAATCCTATATGTGGGGTGGCTACACCTTC; CDR3 protein: CAWSRESYMWGGYTF
D gene: NA; J gene: TRBJ2-1; clone size: NA; V gene: TRBV11-2; CDR3 DNA: NA; CDR3 protein: CASSAWGQGTFF
D gene: TRBD1; J gene: TRBJ2-5; clone size: NA; V gene: TRBV24-1; CDR3 DNA: TGTGCCACCAGTCCCGCCGGGACAGCTCCCCGGGAGACCCAGTACTTC; CDR3 protein: CATSPAGTAPRETQYF
D gene: TRBD2; J gene: TRBJ2-2; clone size: once; V gene: TRBV5-4; CDR3 DNA: TGTGCCAGCAGCGTGGTGGGGCTAGCGGCTGGGGAGCTGTTTTTT; CDR3 protein: CASSVVGLAAGELFF
D gene: NA; J gene: TRBJ2-2; clone size: NA; V gene: TRBV5-4; CDR3 DNA: TGTGCCAGCACCAAGGCCCCAGGGAGCAGGGAGCTGTTTTTT; CDR3 protein: CASTKAPGSRELFF
D gene: NA; J gene: TRBJ1-2; clone size: NA; V gene: TRBV6-5; CDR3 DNA: TGTGCCAGCAGTTACTCGAACACCGGCTATGGCTACACCTTC; CDR3 protein: CASSYSNTGYGYTF
D gene: TRBD1; J gene: TRBJ2-7; clone size: NA; V gene: TRBV5-6; CDR3 DNA: TGTGCCAGCAGCTTGGGGCCAGGGGGCTTGCAGTACTTC; CDR3 protein: CASSLGPGGLQYF
D gene: NA; J gene: TRBJ2-2; clone size: NA; V gene: TRBV5-1; CDR3 DNA: TGCGCCAGCAGCTTGGTCGGTACGGGAAGGGCTACGAACACCGGGGAGCTGTTTTTT; CDR3 protein: CASSLVGTGRATNTGELFF
D gene: NA; J gene: TRBJ1-5; clone size: NA; V gene: TRBV4-1; CDR3 DNA: TGCGCCAGCAGCCAGGCTTATAGCAATCAGCCCCAGCATTTT; CDR3 protein: CASSQAYSNQPQHF
D gene: NA; J gene: TRBJ1-2; clone size: NA; V gene: TRBV6-6; CDR3 DNA: TGTGCCTCCCAGGCGGGGGGCTATGGCTACACCTTC; CDR3 protein: CASQAGGYGYTF
D gene: TRBD1; J gene: TRBJ1-4; clone size: NA; V gene: TRBV9; CDR3 DNA: TGTGCCAGCAGCGTGCAGGACAGGGCCAATGAAAAACTGTTTTTT; CDR3 protein: CASSVQDRANEKLFF
D gene: NA; J gene: TRBJ2-7; clone size: once; V gene: TRBV3-1/TRBV3-2; CDR3 DNA: TGTGCCAGCAGCCAAGTAGACGAGCAGTACTTC; CDR3 protein: CASSQVDEQYF
D gene: NA; J gene: TRBJ2-6; clone size: NA; V gene: TRBV5-5; CDR3 DNA: TGTGCCAGCAGCTTTTTGGGTGTTACTGGGGCCAACGTCCTGACTTTC; CDR3 protein: CASSFLGVTGANVLTF
D gene: TRBD1; J gene: TRBJ2-3; clone size: NA; V gene: TRBV9; CDR3 DNA: TGTGCCAGCAGCGCCCAGGGGGCGCAAGATACGCAGTATTTT; CDR3 protein: CASSAQGAQDTQYF
D gene: NA; J gene: TRBJ1-1; clone size: NA; V gene: TRBV19; CDR3 DNA: TGTGCCAGTAGGGACCTCTCTGACACTGAAGCTTTCTTT; CDR3 protein: CASRDLSDTEAFF
D gene: NA; J gene: TRBJ1-4; clone size: NA; V gene: TRBV7-8; CDR3 DNA: TGTGCCAGCAGCTTAGGGAGTCTTAATGAAAAACTGTTTTTT; CDR3 protein: CASSLGSLNEKLFF
D gene: NA; J gene: TRBJ1-2; clone size: once; V gene: TRBV2; CDR3 DNA: TGTGCCAGCAGTGAGTCGTGGTCGGGGGTCTATGGCTACACCTTC; CDR3 protein: CASSESWSGVYGYTF
D gene: NA; J gene: TRBJ1-6; clone size: NA; V gene: TRBV5-6; CDR3 DNA: TGTGCCAGCAGCCGAGACAGATTTAATTCACCCCTCCACTTT; CDR3 protein: CASSRDRFNSPLHF
D gene: NA; J gene: TRBJ1-2; clone size: NA; V gene: TRBV20-1; CDR3 DNA: TGCAGTGCCGAAAACTATGGCTACACCTTC; CDR3 protein: CSAENYGYTF
D gene: TRBD2; J gene: TRBJ2-3; clone size: NA; V gene: TRBV4-2; CDR3 DNA: TGTGCCAGCAGCCCCCGGGACTACGGGGGTACGCAGTATTTT; CDR3 protein: CASSPRDYGGTQYF
D gene: TRBD1; J gene: TRBJ2-2; clone size: NA; V gene: TRBV2; CDR3 DNA: TGTGCCAGCACCCCGGGACAGATAAACACCGGGGAGCTGTTTTTT; CDR3 protein: CASTPGQINTGELFF
D gene: NA; J gene: TRBJ1-6; clone size: NA; V gene: TRBV9; CDR3 DNA: TGTGCCAGCAGCCCGGAACACCCTAATTCACCCCTCCACTTT; CDR3 protein: CASSPEHPNSPLHF
D gene: NA; J gene: TRBJ2-5; clone size: NA; V gene: TRBV19; CDR3 DNA: TGTGCCAGTAGTCGGACTTTCACTAGCAGAAACCAAGAGACCCAGTACTTC; CDR3 protein: CASSRTFTSRNQETQYF
D gene: NA; J gene: TRBJ1-1; clone size: NA; V gene: TRBV30; CDR3 DNA: TGTGCCTGGAGTCTCACTGAAGCTTTCTTT; CDR3 protein: CAWSLTEAFF
D gene: NA; J gene: TRBJ1-6; clone size: once; V gene: TRBV4-1; CDR3 DNA: TGCGCCAGCAGCCAGGGGACGGATTCTTATAATTCACCCCTCCACTTT; CDR3 protein: CASSQGTDSYNSPLHF
D gene: NA; J gene: TRBJ2-1; clone size: NA; V gene: TRBV30; CDR3 DNA: TGTGCCTGGAGTTCAGAACCCAATGAGCAGTTCTTC; CDR3 protein: CAWSSEPNEQFF
D gene: NA; J gene: TRBJ1-1; clone size: NA; V gene: TRBV6-4; CDR3 DNA: TGTGCCAGCAAACAGACAGGGAACACTGAAGCTTTCTTT; CDR3 protein: CASKQTGNTEAFF
D gene: NA; J gene: TRBJ1-5; clone size: NA; V gene: TRBV24-1; CDR3 DNA: TGTGCCACCAGGGGCCAGTACAATCAGCCCCAGCATTTT; CDR3 protein: CATRGQYNQPQHF
D gene: TRBD1; J gene: TRBJ2-2; clone size: NA; V gene: TRBV10-3; CDR3 DNA: TGTGCCATCAGTGAAAAGACAGGGGGCTATAGCACCGGGGAGCTGTTTTTT; CDR3 protein: CAISEKTGGYSTGELFF
D gene: TRBD1; J gene: TRBJ1-1; clone size: NA; V gene: TRBV7-6; CDR3 DNA: TGTGCCAGCAGCTTCCTGAGGGGGCATGACGCTTTCTTT; CDR3 protein: CASSFLRGHDAFF